Here is one TCR beta chain with its context. V lost 0 bases and J 2 bases, leaving 14 bases between the germline ends. CDR3 length: 16 amino acids. Germline V gives CDR1 SGDLS, CDR2 YYNGEE. This entry comes from a study of blood T cell repertoires in COVID-19. Study overall: Sites in the United States, Italy and Spain provided acute and convalescent COVID-19 samples. Nucleic acid was either cDNA or gDNA, and it came from T cells, B-cell-depleted T cells, or PBMCs.

Authors' data handling: Reference gene primer amplification in the assay estimated nucleated cell counts. Profiled with immunoSEQ multiplex PCR; TCRdb holds only in-frame clones, not every one. Clone size and the V and J calls come from that table; the DNA yielded D and trimming. The sample comprises approximately 240,000 clones, approximately 80% of which are singletons, and more than 6% rests with the top ten. V and J are TRBV9 and TRBJ1-1; tentatively, D is TRBD1 (5 bases). Sequencing used peripheral blood. The source is a woman in her fifties or sixties with active or convalescent COVID-19. CDR3 amino acids: CASSVGQGRPNTEAFF. The CDR3 DNA follows: TGTGCCAGCAGCGTAGGGCAGGGTAGGCCAAACACTGAAGCTTTCTTT.